The rows below give T cell receptor beta chains drawn from one sample of a study of STAT3 mutations in large granular lymphocyte leukemia. Generated by immunoSEQ multiplex PCR, the TCRdb table keeps only in-frame clones and is missing some. In the table there are more than 2,500 clones, 80% to 90% of which are singletons. The sample taken for sequencing was peripheral blood mononuclear cells. These receptor sequences come from a woman in her 70s with T-cell large granular lymphocyte leukemia. Some clones in this sample may be carry-over from other donors' samples. The CDR3 runs from the conserved cysteine through the conserved F or W. A D gene is named only where the DNA matches it firmly. Only part of the rows carry a size: once, few, many, or a class if the clone is expanded.

J: TRBJ1-1; V: TRBV28; D: -; length: 12; size: once; DNA: TGTGCCAGCAGTTTGATGAACACTGAAGCTTTCTTT; CDR3: CASSLMNTEAFF
J: TRBJ1-6; V: TRBV2; D: TRBD1; length: 15; size: -; DNA: TGTGCCAGCACGCCGCGAACAGGGGGCGATTCACCCCTCCACTTT; CDR3: CASTPRTGGDSPLHF
J: TRBJ1-1; V: TRBV5-1; D: TRBD1; length: 14; size: -; DNA: TGCGCCAGCAGCCCCAGGACAGGCCGCACTGAAGCTTTCTTT; CDR3: CASSPRTGRTEAFF
J: TRBJ1-6; V: TRBV19; D: -; length: 16; size: -; DNA: TGTGCCAGTAGTATCATCTGGGCCGGGTCGCGATCACCCCTCCACTTT; CDR3: CASSIIWAGSRSPLHF
J: TRBJ1-1; V: TRBV5-1; D: TRBD1; length: 14; size: -; DNA: TGCGCCAGCAGCCCCCAGGGGGCGAACACTGAAGCTTTCTTT; CDR3: CASSPQGANTEAFF
J: TRBJ2-3; V: TRBV14; D: -; length: 16; size: -; DNA: TGTGCCAGCAGCCGAAGGGGCGGCACAAGGACAGATACGCAGTATTTT; CDR3: CASSRRGGTRTDTQYF
J: TRBJ2-7; V: TRBV5-1; D: TRBD1; length: 15; size: -; DNA: TGCGCCAGCAGCTTGGAAGGACAGGGATCGTACGAGCAGTACTTC; CDR3: CASSLEGQGSYEQYF
J: TRBJ1-5; V: TRBV25-1; D: TRBD1; length: 15; size: -; DNA: TGTGCCAGCAGTGAATCGGGGACAGGGCCCGGGCCCCAGCATTTT; CDR3: CASSESGTGPGPQHF
J: TRBJ1-1; V: TRBV19; D: -; length: 14; size: -; DNA: TGTGCCAGTAGTCCGGACAGCATCAACACTGAAGCTTTCTTT; CDR3: CASSPDSINTEAFF
J: TRBJ1-5; V: TRBV7-7; D: -; length: 13; size: few; DNA: TGTGCCAGCAGCCCCGAGGGGTTTCAGCCCCAGCATTTT; CDR3: CASSPEGFQPQHF
J: TRBJ1-3; V: TRBV18; D: -; length: 14; size: -; DNA: TGTGCCAGCTCACCAGTGGGATCCGGAAACACCATATATTTT; CDR3: CASSPVGSGNTIYF
J: TRBJ2-3; V: TRBV18; D: TRBD1; length: 16; size: -; DNA: TGTGCCAGCTCACCTACAGGGGGAGGAAGCACAGATACGCAGTATTTT; CDR3: CASSPTGGGSTDTQYF
J: TRBJ1-6; V: TRBV2; D: TRBD1; length: 14; size: once; DNA: TGTGCCAGCAGCCCACTCCAGGGGGTTTCACCCCTCCACTTT; CDR3: CASSPLQGVSPLHF
J: TRBJ1-2; V: TRBV4-3; D: -; length: 14; size: few; DNA: TGCGCCAGCAGCCAAGACTCAGGGGCTGGTGGCTACACCTTC; CDR3: CASSQDSGAGGYTF
J: TRBJ1-5; V: TRBV18; D: TRBD1; length: 13; size: -; DNA: TGTGCCAGCATGGGACAGCTTAATCAGCCCCAGCATTTT; CDR3: CASMGQLNQPQHF
J: TRBJ1-5; V: TRBV28; D: -; length: 12; size: -; DNA: TGTGCCAGCAGTTTAACAAATCAGCCCCAGCATTTT; CDR3: CASSLTNQPQHF
J: TRBJ1-2; V: TRBV9; D: -; length: 17; size: once; DNA: TGTGCCAGCAGCGTAGACCGTCCCTTCCCGGGGATGGGGGGCTACACCTTC; CDR3: CASSVDRPFPGMGGYTF
J: TRBJ1-1; V: TRBV7-2; D: -; length: 13; size: -; DNA: TGTGCCAGCAGCTTAGGAATGAACACTGAAGCTTTCTTT; CDR3: CASSLGMNTEAFF
J: TRBJ1-1; V: TRBV11-2; D: TRBD1; length: 17; size: -; DNA: TGTGCCAGCAGCTTAGATCGGACAGGGTTTAGGAACACTGAAGCTTTCTTT; CDR3: CASSLDRTGFRNTEAFF
J: TRBJ1-3; V: TRBV7-6; D: TRBD1; length: 15; size: -; DNA: TGTGCCAGCAGCCCACGGACAGGGTACGGAAACACCATATATTTT; CDR3: CASSPRTGYGNTIYF
J: TRBJ2-3; V: TRBV29-1; D: -; length: 13; size: -; DNA: TGCAGCGTTGAATCCCAGGGCGCAGATACGCAGTATTTT; CDR3: CSVESQGADTQYF
J: TRBJ2-2; V: TRBV30; D: TRBD1; length: 15; size: -; DNA: TGTGCCTGGAGTAAAAGGGACAGGGTTACCGGGGAGCTGTTTTTT; CDR3: CAWSKRDRVTGELFF
J: TRBJ2-1; V: TRBV5-1; D: TRBD2; length: 15; size: -; DNA: TGCGCCAGCAGCCTGACTAGCGGGGGGAACAATGAGCAGTTCTTC; CDR3: CASSLTSGGNNEQFF
J: TRBJ2-5; V: TRBV7-9; D: -; length: 12; size: -; DNA: TGTGCCAGCAGCTTCAACGGGGAGACCCAGTACTTC; CDR3: CASSFNGETQYF
J: TRBJ2-6; V: TRBV29-1; D: TRBD1; length: 18; size: -; DNA: TGCAGCGTTGAAGCGTGGGACAGGGAGAGCTCTGGGGCCAACGTCCTGACTTTC; CDR3: CSVEAWDRESSGANVLTF
J: TRBJ1-1; V: TRBV7-9; D: -; length: 17; size: once; DNA: TGTGCCAGCAGCTTAGTGACTTTTCGGGACCTATATACTGAAGCTTTCTTT; CDR3: CASSLVTFRDLYTEAFF
J: TRBJ2-5; V: TRBV29-1; D: TRBD1; length: 12; size: -; DNA: TGCAGCACTTGGGACAGCGTGGATACCCAGTACTTC; CDR3: CSTWDSVDTQYF
J: TRBJ2-7; V: TRBV19; D: TRBD1; length: 15; size: -; DNA: TGTGCCAGTAGCGGGCCGGGACAGGGTGTTTACGAGCAGTACTTC; CDR3: CASSGPGQGVYEQYF
J: TRBJ2-3; V: TRBV5-6; D: -; length: 15; size: -; DNA: TGTGCCAGCAGCTTTCGGAGTTTTCACACAGATACGCAGTATTTT; CDR3: CASSFRSFHTDTQYF
J: TRBJ2-7; V: TRBV29-1; D: -; length: 13; size: once; DNA: TGCAGCGTTCTACCGGACACGACCTACGAGCAGTACTTC; CDR3: CSVLPDTTYEQYF
J: TRBJ1-5; V: TRBV18; D: TRBD1; length: 16; size: -; DNA: TGTGCCAGCTCCCTCTTGGGACAGGGAAGAGATCAGCCCCAGCATTTT; CDR3: CASSLLGQGRDQPQHF
J: TRBJ2-6; V: TRBV4-3; D: -; length: 20; size: -; DNA: TGCGCCAGCAGCCAAGAGGGGACGATCCGCAGGGGTTCTGGGGCCAACGTCCTGACTTTC; CDR3: CASSQEGTIRRGSGANVLTF
J: TRBJ2-1; V: TRBV6-6; D: TRBD1; length: 16; size: -; DNA: TGTGCCAGCAGTAAGCCTACCGGGACAGCTCTCAATGAGCAGTTCTTC; CDR3: CASSKPTGTALNEQFF
J: TRBJ2-5; V: TRBV5-4; D: -; length: 13; size: -; DNA: TGTGCCAGCAGCCCGAGAATCGAGGAGACCCAGTACTTC; CDR3: CASSPRIEETQYF
J: TRBJ2-5; V: TRBV7-2; D: TRBD2; length: 17; size: -; DNA: TGTGCCAGCAGCTTAACCCCTTGGACTAGCGGGCAAGAGACCCAGTACTTC; CDR3: CASSLTPWTSGQETQYF
J: TRBJ2-5; V: TRBV7-2; D: TRBD2; length: 13; size: -; DNA: TGTGCCAGCAGCCCGGGAGGACCGAAGACCCAGTACTTC; CDR3: CASSPGGPKTQYF
J: TRBJ2-3; V: TRBV12-5; D: -; length: 15; size: -; DNA: TGTGCTAGTGGTTCGGGACAACGGATTGGAGATACGCAGTATTTT; CDR3: CASGSGQRIGDTQYF
J: TRBJ1-1; V: TRBV7-9; D: -; length: 13; size: -; DNA: TGTGCCAGCACTAGGGAAACGAACACTGAAGCTTTCTTT; CDR3: CASTRETNTEAFF
J: TRBJ1-1; V: TRBV18; D: -; length: 14; size: -; DNA: TGTGCCAGCTCCCCTCAAACGACAGGTAATGAAGCTTTCTTT; CDR3: CASSPQTTGNEAFF
J: TRBJ1-1; V: TRBV18; D: -; length: 14; size: -; DNA: TGTGCCAGCTCACCATTGACCGAGAACACTGAAGCTTTCTTT; CDR3: CASSPLTENTEAFF
J: TRBJ2-1; V: TRBV7-2; D: TRBD2; length: 15; size: once; DNA: TGTGCCAGCAGCTTCGGGGCGGGGGCCTACAATGAGCAGTTCTTC; CDR3: CASSFGAGAYNEQFF
J: TRBJ2-6; V: TRBV10-3; D: -; length: 15; size: -; DNA: TGTGCCATCAGTGACCGGGCAACTGGGGCCAACGTCCTGACTTTC; CDR3: CAISDRATGANVLTF
J: TRBJ1-2; V: TRBV7-8; D: -; length: 13; size: -; DNA: TGTGCCAGCAGCTTAGAGGTTAACTATGGCTACACCTTC; CDR3: CASSLEVNYGYTF
J: TRBJ2-3; V: TRBV5-1; D: TRBD1; length: 16; size: -; DNA: TGCGCCAGCAGCTATGTAACAGGGGGCTTGACAGATACGCAGTATTTT; CDR3: CASSYVTGGLTDTQYF
J: TRBJ1-3; V: TRBV14; D: -; length: 16; size: -; DNA: TGTGCCAGCAGCCACAGACCACTGTTCTCTGGAAACACCATATATTTT; CDR3: CASSHRPLFSGNTIYF
J: TRBJ1-2; V: TRBV5-1; D: -; length: 15; size: -; DNA: TGCGCCAGCAGCTTAGTTCTGAGCGGGGACTATGGCTACACCTTC; CDR3: CASSLVLSGDYGYTF
J: TRBJ2-7; V: TRBV29-1; D: TRBD2; length: 14; size: -; DNA: TGCAGCGTTGAACGGGGGGGAGGTAGCTACGAGCAGTACTTC; CDR3: CSVERGGGSYEQYF
J: TRBJ2-1; V: TRBV5-1; D: -; length: 14; size: -; DNA: TGCGCCAGCAGCTTGGAAGTAGTAGGGAATGAGCAGTTCTTC; CDR3: CASSLEVVGNEQFF
J: TRBJ1-3; V: TRBV9; D: -; length: 14; size: -; DNA: TGTGCCAGCAGCCCCCTCAGGGAAGGGAACACCATATATTTT; CDR3: CASSPLREGNTIYF
J: TRBJ1-1; V: TRBV19; D: -; length: 13; size: -; DNA: TGTGCCAGTTCCCTGACATGGAACACTGAAGCTTTCTTT; CDR3: CASSLTWNTEAFF
J: TRBJ2-3; V: TRBV6-5; D: -; length: 15; size: -; DNA: TGTGCCAGCAGTGCGGGGGCGGCCCAGTCAGATACGCAGTATTTT; CDR3: CASSAGAAQSDTQYF
J: TRBJ2-5; V: TRBV18; D: -; length: 12; size: -; DNA: TGTGCCAGCTCACCACCCCAAGAGACCCAGTACTTC; CDR3: CASSPPQETQYF
J: TRBJ1-1; V: TRBV10-2; D: -; length: 13; size: -; DNA: TGCGCCAGCAGTGATGGCAGGGGTACTGAAGCTTTCTTT; CDR3: CASSDGRGTEAFF
J: TRBJ2-5; V: TRBV9; D: -; length: 13; size: -; DNA: TGTGCCAGCAGCCCCCAGGGGCGGGAGACCCAGTACTTC; CDR3: CASSPQGRETQYF
J: TRBJ1-2; V: TRBV19; D: -; length: 15; size: -; DNA: TGTGCCAGTAGTATCCTGACAGGCCGCATTGGTGGCTACACCTTC; CDR3: CASSILTGRIGGYTF
J: TRBJ2-7; V: TRBV6-1; D: -; length: 11; size: -; DNA: TGTGCCAGCACCGAGGGCCGCGGTGAGTACTTC; CDR3: CASTEGRGEYF
J: TRBJ1-1; V: TRBV25-1; D: TRBD1; length: 13; size: -; DNA: TGTGCCAGCAGTTATAGGGGGCGAGTTAGAGCTTTCTTT; CDR3: CASSYRGRVRAFF
J: TRBJ1-2; V: TRBV7-9; D: -; length: 15; size: -; DNA: TGTGCCAGCAGCTTAATCCGGGACGGCGTTACGTGCTACACCTTC; CDR3: CASSLIRDGVTCYTF
J: TRBJ1-1; V: TRBV10-2; D: -; length: 11; size: -; DNA: TGCGCCAGCACATCGGGGACTGAAGCTTTCTTT; CDR3: CASTSGTEAFF
J: TRBJ1-2; V: TRBV7-9; D: -; length: 13; size: -; DNA: TGTGCCAGCAGCTTAGAGGCAGGGTATGGCTACACCTTC; CDR3: CASSLEAGYGYTF